This is a list of T cell receptor beta chains from one sample in a study of T cell clonotyping in hematopoietic cell transplantation. The repertoire was sequenced with immunoSEQ multiplex PCR; TCRdb's copy has only in-frame clones and lacks some. This sample has 15,000 to 20,000 clones; about 80% occur once, and the top ten carry 17%. The starting material was peripheral blood mononuclear cells, obtained before stem cell transplant. The receptor source for this set is a man aged 60 to 75 with acute myeloid leukemia. Some clones in this sample may be carry-over from other donors' samples. The CDR3 runs from the conserved cysteine through the conserved F or W. The order of the fields is V gene, J gene, clone size, D gene, CDR3 protein, CDR3 DNA. A D gene is named only where the DNA matches it firmly. Clone size is stated in some rows and not others, as once, few, many or a class when expanded.

TRBV7-2	TRBJ2-5	once	NA	CASSSQAQETQYF	TGTGCCAGCAGCTCACAAGCGCAGGAGACCCAGTACTTC
TRBV4-3	TRBJ2-2	NA	NA	CASSLDPGGTNGELFF	TGCGCCAGCAGCCTGGACCCCGGGGGAACCAACGGGGAGCTGTTTTTT
TRBV4-3	TRBJ1-6	NA	NA	CASSQDPDSYNSPLHF	TGCGCCAGCAGCCAAGATCCCGACAGTTATAATTCACCCCTCCACTTT
TRBV4-3	TRBJ1-5	once	NA	CASSELGAQPQHF	TGCGCCAGCAGCGAACTCGGGGCTCAGCCCCAGCATTTT
TRBV11-3	TRBJ2-7	NA	NA	CASSLGGVDYEQYF	TGTGCCAGCAGCTTAGGCGGGGTTGACTACGAGCAGTACTTC
TRBV30	TRBJ1-3	NA	NA	CAWSRLGASGNTIYF	TGTGCCTGGAGTCGCCTGGGCGCCTCTGGAAACACCATATATTTT
TRBV6-5	TRBJ2-5	NA	TRBD2	CASSYGLGGRETQYF	TGTGCCAGCAGTTACGGGTTGGGAGGGAGAGAGACCCAGTACTTC
TRBV2	TRBJ1-3	NA	NA	CASSAGPGSGNTIYF	TGTGCCAGCAGTGCCGGTCCAGGCTCTGGAAACACCATATATTTT
TRBV5-1	TRBJ2-1	NA	NA	CASSSLGDAQFF	TGCGCCAGCAGCTCACTAGGAGATGCGCAGTTCTTC
TRBV7-2	TRBJ1-2	NA	NA	CASSLFAVPYYGYTF	TGTGCCAGCAGCTTATTTGCAGTGCCATACTATGGCTACACCTTC
TRBV28	TRBJ2-1	once	NA	CASSLPTPSTNEQFF	TGTGCCAGCAGTTTGCCGACACCATCCACCAATGAGCAGTTCTTC
TRBV4-3	TRBJ2-7	NA	NA	CASSQVLGVDEQYF	TGCGCCAGCAGCCAAGTACTCGGGGTCGACGAGCAGTACTTC
TRBV2	TRBJ2-5	few	TRBD1	CASSGDRGRETQYF	TGTGCCAGCAGTGGTGACAGGGGGCGGGAGACCCAGTACTTC
TRBV11-1	TRBJ2-1	NA	NA	CASSSTPYLANNEQFF	TGTGCCAGCAGCTCCACACCTTACTTGGCGAATAATGAGCAGTTCTTC
TRBV5-1	TRBJ1-1	NA	TRBD1	CASSSIGQGETEAFF	TGCGCCAGCAGCTCTATTGGACAGGGGGAGACTGAAGCTTTCTTT
TRBV5-6	TRBJ1-2	NA	NA	CASSQGREAGGYTF	TGTGCCAGCAGCCAGGGCCGGGAGGCGGGTGGCTACACCTTC
TRBV7-2	TRBJ1-1	once	NA	CASSSWQGWTEAFF	TGTGCCAGCAGCTCCTGGCAGGGATGGACTGAAGCTTTCTTT
TRBV5-1	TRBJ1-2	NA	TRBD1	CASSLDPGTGYGYTF	TGCGCCAGCAGCTTGGACCCCGGGACAGGCTATGGCTACACCTTC
TRBV5-1	TRBJ2-7	once	NA	CASSPGLDSLFSSYEQYF	TGCGCCAGCAGCCCCGGCCTGGACTCTCTTTTTAGCTCCTACGAGCAGTACTTC
TRBV5-6	TRBJ1-1	NA	NA	CASSSITITGSEAFF	TGTGCCAGCAGCTCCATAACTATTACAGGGTCTGAAGCTTTCTTT
TRBV9	TRBJ1-2	NA	NA	CASSVDLANYGYTF	TGTGCCAGCAGCGTAGATCTAGCTAACTATGGCTACACCTTC
TRBV27	TRBJ2-7	few	NA	CASSTRTRLNEQYF	TGTGCCAGCAGTACGCGGACACGGTTGAACGAGCAGTACTTC
TRBV9	TRBJ1-4	few	NA	CASSVGGAEEKLFF	TGTGCCAGCAGCGTAGGGGGGGCAGAAGAAAAACTGTTTTTT
TRBV7-6	TRBJ1-5	NA	NA	CASSSPNQPQHF	TGTGCCAGCAGCTCCCCAAATCAGCCCCAGCATTTT
TRBV19	TRBJ2-7	NA	NA	CATEQKGGSYEQYF	TGTGCCACCGAACAAAAGGGCGGCAGCTACGAGCAGTACTTC
TRBV4-3	TRBJ2-3	once	TRBD2	CASSQGTSGGAVADTQYF	TGCGCCAGCAGCCAAGGTACTAGCGGGGGGGCCGTAGCAGATACGCAGTATTTT
TRBV4-1	TRBJ2-3	NA	TRBD2	CASSQDDTSGGRDTQYF	TGCGCCAGCAGCCAAGACGATACTAGCGGGGGTCGTGATACGCAGTATTTT
TRBV2	TRBJ2-5	NA	NA	CASSERREETQYF	TGTGCCAGCAGTGAACGCAGGGAGGAGACCCAGTACTTC
TRBV5-1	TRBJ1-2	NA	TRBD1	CASSRLTGGDYGYTF	TGCGCCAGCAGCCGACTAACAGGGGGCGACTATGGCTACACCTTC
TRBV7-9	TRBJ1-1	few	NA	CASTGGNTEAFF	TGTGCCAGCACTGGGGGGAACACTGAAGCTTTCTTT
TRBV7-3	TRBJ2-2	NA	NA	CASGKGSNTGELFF	TGTGCCAGCGGGAAGGGGTCGAACACCGGGGAGCTGTTTTTT
TRBV7-3	TRBJ2-3	NA	NA	CASSLSSSADTQYF	TGTGCCAGCAGCTTAAGTTCTAGTGCAGATACGCAGTATTTT
TRBV7-9	TRBJ2-5	NA	NA	CASSLEVRGGTQYF	TGTGCCAGCAGCTTAGAAGTCCGCGGAGGAACCCAGTACTTC
TRBV30	TRBJ1-1	NA	NA	CASLRGAEAFF	TGTGCCTCCCTTAGGGGGGCTGAAGCTTTCTTT
TRBV7-3	TRBJ2-3	NA	TRBD2	CASSKPAGEGFADTQYF	TGTGCCAGCAGCAAACCGGCGGGGGAGGGTTTTGCAGATACGCAGTATTTT
TRBV19	TRBJ1-1	NA	NA	CASRAKGGMNTEAFF	TGTGCCAGTAGGGCCAAAGGGGGGATGAACACTGAAGCTTTCTTT
TRBV30	TRBJ2-5	NA	NA	CAWSGGLQETQYF	TGTGCCTGGAGCGGGGGTCTCCAAGAGACCCAGTACTTC
TRBV6-5	TRBJ1-6	NA	TRBD1	CASSYEGALNSPLHF	TGTGCCAGCAGTTATGAGGGGGCATTAAATTCACCCCTCCACTTT
TRBV6-5	TRBJ1-1	NA	NA	CASSLKGGLNTEAFF	TGTGCCAGCAGTTTAAAGGGGGGCCTGAACACTGAAGCTTTCTTT
TRBV7-6	TRBJ2-7	NA	NA	CASSLATASYEQYF	TGTGCCAGCAGCTTAGCGACAGCTTCCTACGAGCAGTACTTC
TRBV19	TRBJ2-1	NA	TRBD2	CASSIGGGAGNEQFF	TGTGCCAGTAGTATCGGCGGGGGGGCAGGAAATGAGCAGTTCTTC
TRBV9	TRBJ1-2	NA	NA	CASSAGINFGGYTF	TGTGCCAGCAGCGCCGGGATTAACTTTGGGGGCTACACCTTC
TRBV6-1	TRBJ1-4	medium-sized	NA	CASSEMSMGGGEKLFF	TGTGCCAGCAGTGAAATGAGCATGGGCGGAGGGGAAAAACTGTTTTTT
TRBV19	TRBJ1-2	NA	NA	CASSDMGYGYTF	TGTGCCAGTAGTGATATGGGATATGGCTACACCTTC
TRBV29-1	TRBJ2-2	once	NA	CSVSQGSTGELFF	TGCAGCGTTTCACAGGGAAGCACCGGGGAGCTGTTTTTT
TRBV7-9	TRBJ1-5	NA	NA	CASSRFQVNQPQHF	TGTGCCAGCAGCCGCTTCCAGGTCAATCAGCCCCAGCATTTT
TRBV28	TRBJ2-3	NA	TRBD1	CASSTSRVRQGVTDTQYF	TGTGCCAGCAGCACCTCTCGGGTCCGACAGGGGGTTACAGATACGCAGTATTTT
TRBV7-3	TRBJ1-2	NA	TRBD1	CASSLGGAGGLRGYTF	TGTGCCAGCAGCCTAGGAGGGGCAGGGGGCCTCCGAGGCTACACCTTC
TRBV9	TRBJ1-5	NA	NA	CASSAGQDQPQHF	TGTGCCAGCAGCGCGGGGCAAGATCAGCCCCAGCATTTT
TRBV30	TRBJ2-7	NA	TRBD1	CAWDRGVNEQYF	TGTGCCTGGGACAGGGGGGTCAACGAGCAGTACTTC
TRBV27	TRBJ2-1	NA	TRBD2	CASSLWGTSDTYGDNEQFF	TGTGCCAGCAGTTTATGGGGGACTAGCGACACTTATGGGGACAATGAGCAGTTCTTC
TRBV4-3	TRBJ1-2	NA	NA	CASSQDLSTGYGYTF	TGCGCCAGCAGCCAAGATCTATCAACGGGGTATGGCTACACCTTC
TRBV2	TRBJ2-7	medium-sized	NA	CASKVAAYEQYF	TGTGCCAGCAAGGTGGCTGCCTACGAGCAGTACTTC
TRBV9	TRBJ2-3	NA	TRBD2	CASSVEGRGGTDTQYF	TGTGCCAGCAGCGTAGAGGGGCGGGGGGGCACAGATACGCAGTATTTT
TRBV7-3	TRBJ1-2	NA	TRBD1	CASSLQPGQENYGYTF	TGTGCCAGCAGCCTCCAACCGGGACAGGAAAACTATGGCTACACCTTC
TRBV5-1	TRBJ2-2	NA	NA	CASSLGLQPNTGELFF	TGCGCCAGCAGCTTGGGCCTCCAGCCTAACACCGGGGAGCTGTTTTTT
TRBV6-5	TRBJ2-3	NA	NA	CASSYFPRDTQYF	TGTGCCAGCAGTTACTTCCCAAGGGATACGCAGTATTTT
TRBV19	TRBJ2-7	few	TRBD1	CASSIGRGRADYEQYF	TGTGCCAGTAGTATCGGCAGGGGGCGGGCGGACTACGAGCAGTACTTC
TRBV4-2	TRBJ2-1	NA	TRBD2	CASSPPGGGTYNEQFF	TGTGCCAGCAGCCCCCCGGGCGGGGGTACCTACAATGAGCAGTTCTTC